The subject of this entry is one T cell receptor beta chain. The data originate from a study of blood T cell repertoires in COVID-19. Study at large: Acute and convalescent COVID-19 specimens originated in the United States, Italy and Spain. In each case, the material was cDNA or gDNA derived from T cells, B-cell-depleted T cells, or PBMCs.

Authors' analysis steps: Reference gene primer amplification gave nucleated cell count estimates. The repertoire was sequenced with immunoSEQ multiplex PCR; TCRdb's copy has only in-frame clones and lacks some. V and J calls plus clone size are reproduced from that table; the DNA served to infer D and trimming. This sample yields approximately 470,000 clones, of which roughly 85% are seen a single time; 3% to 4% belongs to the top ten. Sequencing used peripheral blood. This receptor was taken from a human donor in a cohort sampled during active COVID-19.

The CDR3 is CATSDSTRPYEQYF. DNA of the CDR3: TGTGCCACCAGTGATTCGACTAGACCCTACGAGCAGTACTTC. The rearrangement joins TRBV24-1 to TRBJ2-7; tentative D call: TRBD2 (6 bases). This CDR3 is 14 amino acids long. Germline V gives CDR1 KGHDR, CDR2 SFDVKD. V was pared by 2 bases and J by 2 bases, with 9 bases between.